Presented here are 22 T cell receptor beta chains from one specimen sequenced in a study of identical twins (TCRdb year 2016). The library was produced with 5' RACE. This sample was sequenced with an Illumina HiSeq 2000. The public reads were run again by TCRdb, first through fastp at Q25 and then through MiXCR, and only productive beta chains were kept. Each CDR3 protein gets just one entry, which takes the most common genes and DNA from the rows behind it. This sample is represented by approximately 590,000 distinct CDR3 sequences; around a tenth of them were singletons. 2.5% to 3% of the sample lies in the top ten. The same sample was also studied in work on yellow fever vaccine responses in identical twins.

Sequencing was carried out using PBMCs. These TCRs come from a woman aged 18-29 years in good health.

The gene calls are TRBV6-2 or TRBV6-3 and TRBJ2-1; TRBD2 agrees at 10 bases. With 0 bases clipped from V and 2 bases from J, the junction kept 7 bases outside the gene matches. Germline-derived CDR1 and CDR2 are MNHEY and SVGEGT. The CDR3 runs to 18 residues. The CDR3 DNA follows: TGTGCCAGCAGTTACTCGAGCCTAGCGGGAGTAACCTACAATGAGCAGTTCTTC. The encoded protein is CASSYSSLAGVTYNEQFF.

V is TRBV7-9 and J is TRBJ2-3, with 8 bases that match TRBD1. The CDR3 sequence is 16 residues long. Germline trimming cut 5 bases from V and 1 base from J; bases unmatched to any gene: 8. Per the germline V gene, CDR1 is SEHNR and CDR2 is FQNEAQ (reference sequence). This CDR3 reads CASSLRTGTGTDTQYF. As DNA, the CDR3 is TGTGCCAGCAGCCTCCGGACAGGGACGGGCACAGATACGCAGTATTTT. Based on the CDR3 plus reference TRBV7-9 and TRBJ2-3, the full variable domain is DTGVSQNPRHKITKRGQNVTFRCDPISEHNRLYWYRQTLGQGPEFLTYFQNEAQLEKSRLLSDRFSAERPKGSFSTLEIQRTEQGDSAMYLCASSLRTGTGTDTQYFGPGTRLTVL.

V usage is TRBV15 and J usage is TRBJ2-2; the D is unclear. Germline loops: CDR1 LNHNV, CDR2 YYDKDF (reference sequence). The CDR3 consists of 16 residues. V dropped 0 bases and J dropped 2 bases, with 10 bases sitting between them. CDR3 nucleotide sequence: TGTGCCACCAGCAGAGAAGGTGGGAAAAACACCGGGGAGCTGTTTTTT. It codes for CATSREGGKNTGELFF.

This clonotype appeared many times. V usage is TRBV20-1 and J usage is TRBJ2-2, with D perhaps matching TRBD2 (5 bases). CDR3 length: 15 amino acids. Trimming removed 4 bases at V and 3 bases at J, with 15 bases between. Germline V gives CDR1 DFQATT, CDR2 SNEGSKA (reference sequence). The CDR3 coding sequence is TGCAGTGCTACCCCTGTCGGGCGGGACACCGGGGAGCTGTTTTTT. Amino acids: CSATPVGRDTGELFF.

The genes are TRBV15 and TRBJ2-4; D is ambiguous. Germline loops: CDR1 LNHNV, CDR2 YYDKDF (reference sequence). Trimming removed 0 bases at V and 0 bases at J, with 9 bases between. The CDR3 totals 16 residues. CDR3 amino acids: CATSREGLAAKNIQYF. The CDR3 nucleotides are TGTGCCACCAGCAGAGAGGGTCTGGCAGCCAAAAACATTCAGTACTTC.

This chain connects TRBV6-5 to TRBJ2-3; a possible D gene is TRBD1 (5 bases). This CDR3 region has 13 residues. CDR1 is MNHEY and CDR2 is SVGAGI in the germline V gene. V lost 2 bases to trimming and J lost 8 bases, with 11 bases between them. The CDR3 region is CASSYGHRATQYF. Written as DNA, the CDR3 is TGTGCCAGCAGTTACGGACACCGTGCTACGCAGTATTTT.

The chain couples TRBV3-1 to TRBJ2-5; possible D gene TRBD2, 6 bases. The germline V gene has CDR1 LGHDT and CDR2 YNNKEL (reference sequence). V was pared by 4 bases and J by 4 bases, with 16 bases between. This CDR3 region has 15 residues. Here the CDR3 reads CASSPAGSKAETQYF. The CDR3 region has the DNA TGTGCCAGCAGCCCCGCGGGGTCCAAGGCAGAGACCCAGTACTTC.

This clonotype showed up just a few times. The rearrangement links TRBV25-1 to TRBJ2-1; the D is unclear. The germline V and J ends were trimmed by 6 bases and 3 bases, with 9 bases remaining between them. Germline CDR1 MGHDK, CDR2 SYGVNS. This CDR3 has 13 residues. CDR3 sequence: CASRTDGYNEQFF. In DNA, the CDR3 is TGTGCCAGCAGGACGGACGGCTACAATGAGCAGTTCTTC.

About this clonotype itself: Relative to the germline gene, one junction end is altered; a read error may explain this. The CDR3 bases are TGTGCTAGCAGCCGTATTGAGGGGGGTAATTCACCCCTCCACTTT. Encoded protein: CASSRIEGGNSPLHF. The rearrangement uses TRBV7-7 and TRBJ1-6; D is possibly TRBD1 (6 bases). Germline-derived CDR1 and CDR2 are SSHAT and FNYEAQ (reference sequence). This CDR3 has 15 amino acids.

This clonotype was seen only once. The V gene is TRBV20-1, the J gene TRBJ2-7; D remains unclear. The germline V and J ends were trimmed by 6 bases and 2 bases, with 11 bases remaining between them. CDR1 and CDR2 (germline): DFQATT, SNEGSKA (reference sequence). The CDR3 runs to 12 residues. This CDR3 is CSADGITYEQYF. For the CDR3, the DNA is TGCAGTGCGGACGGAATTACCTACGAGCAGTACTTC.

This clonotype was detected a few times. The chain carries TRBV5-6 and TRBJ2-5; no clear D gene. The CDR3 has 15 residues. Germline loops: CDR1 SGHDT, CDR2 YYEEEE. With 2 bases removed from V and 5 bases from J, the gap between germline ends came to 16 bases. CDR3 bases: TGTGCCAGCAGCTTCCTTGAGTCGGATGGGGAGACCCAGTACTTC. It is translated as CASSFLESDGETQYF.

This clonotype was seen repeatedly, ten times or more. This sequence joins TRBV28 and TRBJ1-5; no reliable D call. The CDR3 has 15 amino acids. From germline, CDR1 is MDHEN and CDR2 SYDVKM. The germline V and J ends were trimmed by 3 bases and 1 base, with 10 bases remaining between them. CDR3 region: CASSFSGGSNQPQHF. CDR3 coding DNA: TGTGCCAGCAGTTTCTCTGGAGGGAGCAATCAGCCCCAGCATTTT.

The rearrangement links TRBV5-1 to TRBJ2-1, with 7 bases identical to TRBD2. Germline lookup yields CDR1 SGHRS and CDR2 YFSETQ. The J segment lost 5 bases and the V segment lost 1 base, leaving 9 bases of the junction unmatched. This CDR3 has 16 residues. The CDR3 sequence is CASSLIGGLDDNEQFF. The CDR3 DNA reads TGCGCCAGCAGCTTGATCGGCGGACTAGATGACAATGAGCAGTTCTTC.

The chain combines TRBV6-1 with TRBJ2-7; no clear D gene. Trimming removed 5 bases at V and 0 bases at J, with 11 bases between. The length of the CDR3 is 14 residues. Germline lookup yields CDR1 MNHNS and CDR2 SASEGT. The CDR3 spells CASSPRNRSYEQYF. The CDR3 DNA reads as TGTGCCAGCAGTCCTCGGAACCGCTCCTACGAGCAGTACTTC.

As concerns this clonotype: Just one base apart from a much larger clone, this may be a read error. V and J are TRBV6-2 or TRBV6-3 and TRBJ2-1; the D gene is possibly TRBD1 (6 bases). The germline gives CDR1 MNHEY, CDR2 SVGEGT. Deletions cut 5 bases from V and 4 bases from J, with 15 bases between. This CDR3 has 15 amino acids. The CDR3 DNA sequence: TGTGCCAGCAGTACAGTGGACAGAAGTTACAATGAGCAGTTCTTC. It yields the protein CASSTVDRSYNEQFF.

This clonotype came up a few times. This chain links TRBV7-9 with TRBJ2-7; 7 nucleotides match TRBD1. There are 14 residues in the CDR3. The germline CDR1 and CDR2 sequences are SEHNR and FQNEAQ (reference sequence). Trimming cost V 5 bases and J 4 bases; bases outside gene matches: 8. This CDR3 is CASSARDRRYEQYF. CDR3 DNA sequence: TGTGCCAGCAGCGCCCGGGACAGAAGATACGAGCAGTACTTC.

This clonotype was observed at least ten times. This chain joins TRBV6-4 and TRBJ2-6; maybe TRBD1 (6 bases). Germline V gene data show CDR1 as MRHNA and CDR2 as SNTAGT. The CDR3 covers 16 residues. V lost 6 bases to trimming and J lost 2 bases, with 14 bases between them. The CDR3 bases are TGTGCCAGCAGCCCACAGGGACCTACTGGGGCCAACGTCCTGACTTTC. It yields the protein CASSPQGPTGANVLTF.

Many counts were recorded for this clonotype. V and J are TRBV12-3 or TRBV12-4 and TRBJ1-2; D is unresolved. Trimming stripped 4 bases from V and 5 bases from J, with 8 bases between. This CDR3 region has 12 residues. The CDR3: CASSSGGYGYTF. CDR3 coding DNA: TGTGCCAGCAGTTCTGGAGGGTATGGCTACACCTTC.

Ten or more counts support this clonotype. The chain carries TRBV2 and TRBJ1-5; possible D gene TRBD1, 6 bases. The CDR3 covers 14 residues. Germline V gene sequence: CDR1 SNHLY, CDR2 FYNNEI. Deletions cut 6 bases from V and 7 bases from J, with 16 bases between. The CDR3 nucleotides read TGTGCCAGCAGCCAACAGGGCCTCGGCCAGCCCCAGCATTTT. Its protein is CASSQQGLGQPQHF.

This clonotype was detected a few times. This rearrangement joins TRBV25-1 to TRBJ2-7, with a possible D match to TRBD2 (5 bases). V dropped 4 bases and J dropped 6 bases, with 16 bases sitting between them. The CDR3 runs to 14 residues. Germline V gene lookup returns CDR1 MGHDK and CDR2 SYGVNS. Here the CDR3 DNA reads TGTGCCAGCAGTGCGACTACCACGGCTGGCGAGCAGTACTTC. This sequence encodes CASSATTTAGEQYF.

CDR3 in DNA: TGTGCCTGGAGTGTACGTGCGGGAGTATCGGAGACCCAGTACTTC. It codes for CAWSVRAGVSETQYF. The chain recombines TRBV30 with TRBJ2-5, with 7 bases fitting TRBD2. Germline trimming cut 0 bases from V and 5 bases from J; bases unmatched to any gene: 9. Germline V CDR1 and CDR2: GTSNPN, SVGIG (reference sequence). CDR3 size: 15 residues.

This chain connects TRBV14 to TRBJ2-5, with D possibly being TRBD1 (5 bases). V shed 0 bases and J shed 1 base, with 15 bases lying between them. The V gene's germline CDR1 is SGHDN and CDR2 FVKESK. The CDR3 contains 17 residues. The CDR3 coding sequence is TGTGCCAGCAGCCAAGAGGCCGTGGGGCCCGTCCAAGAGACCCAGTACTTC. Amino acid sequence: CASSQEAVGPVQETQYF.